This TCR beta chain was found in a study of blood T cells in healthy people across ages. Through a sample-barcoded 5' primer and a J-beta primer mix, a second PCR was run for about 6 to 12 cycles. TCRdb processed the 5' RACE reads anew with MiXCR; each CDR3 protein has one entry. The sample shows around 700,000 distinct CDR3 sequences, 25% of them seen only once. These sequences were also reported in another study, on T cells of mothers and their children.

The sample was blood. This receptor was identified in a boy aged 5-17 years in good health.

Here the CDR3 reads CASSLILYQETQYF. The CDR3 region has the DNA TGTGCCAGCAGTTTAATTCTGTACCAAGAGACCCAGTACTTC. V gene TRBV12-3 or TRBV12-4 combines with J gene TRBJ2-5; D is uncertain. The V and J ends lost 2 bases and 0 bases respectively, with 7 bases between them. This CDR3 region has 14 residues.